This paragraph reports one TCR beta chain. This receptor's antigen is unknown. No base qualities exist here, and no much larger clone lies one base off it. This record comes from a study of cytotoxic CD8 clonotypes in ibrutinib-treated CLL (dated by TCRdb to the early 2020s). With respect to the entire study: The cohort included about 15 treatment-naive and about a dozen relapsed/refractory patients; around 17 were IGHV unmutated. Partial responses were observed in 24 patients and complete responses in 2; after a median follow-up of 68 months, remission was maintained in 15 or so patients and progression was observed in approximately twelve. Response samples were obtained after a median of approximately 12 months of treatment, with a range of about 6 to 40 months. On average, each sample yielded roughly 250,000 productive templates and tens of thousands of productive rearrangements. Longitudinal samples were available for 26 of the 86 trial participants. Cryopreserved peripheral blood mononuclear cells were obtained prior to treatment, at the time of response, and at either disease progression or sustained remission. Every sample from remission and from progressive disease was obtained while the patients were still on ibrutinib. Study-level results and caveats: At baseline, clonality was higher than in age-matched healthy donors and showed a strong correlation with circulating CD8+ T-cell counts. An increase in clonality was observed at ibrutinib response, with clonality remaining stable during sustained remission and falling back toward baseline at progression. Public clonotypes were rare and either shrank or stayed stable during treatment, and the rise in clonality at ibrutinib response reflected expansion of private clonotypes. Lymph node repertoires were not examined, and the timing of sampling was not matched between patients in sustained remission and those whose disease progressed.

The CDR3 numbers 12 residues from cysteine through phenylalanine. The sequence is cut down to CDR3 DNA, 36 bases in frame from base 1. V and J lose 0 bases and 7 bases, and a span of 6 bases separates them. The germline V gene (reference sequence) sets CDR1 to GTSNPN and CDR2 to SVGIG. On a MiSeq, deep resolution sequencing aimed for a depth between 1 in 1 million and 1 in 200,000 T cells, with each clonotype covered 10x on average. TCR beta libraries were generated with the immunoSEQ hsTCRB Kit. The study's processing was this. Data were analyzed with ImmunoSEQ Data Assistant and ImmunoSEQ Analyzer, with V, D and J genes assigned per IMGT definitions. Clonality, which ranges from 0 to 1, was calculated as one minus the normalized Shannon entropy of productive rearrangement frequencies. Public clonotype analysis was restricted to overrepresented clonotypes comprising at least 0.05% of each patient's repertoire. Around 13 age-matched healthy donor repertoires from immuneACCESS were used as controls for clonality. In TCRdb, the immuneACCESS table is reduced to in-frame sequences with V and J assigned. These tables do not hold every clone; where another copy was compared, an unresolved V gene accounts for under half, and the others remain unexplained. V and J calls and clone size follow that table, whereas D and trimming were derived from the DNA. The sample yields around 140,000 clones; 80% were counted once. Jointly, the top ten make up around 7.6% of the sample.

For TCR beta library preparation, approximately 2 micrograms of genomic DNA were isolated from cryopreserved PBMCs. Longitudinal blood samples from CLL patients receiving ibrutinib monotherapy were subjected to high-throughput TCR beta sequencing. The patients took part in an open-label, single-center phase 2 trial of ibrutinib monotherapy. This clonotype was sampled from a human donor with chronic lymphocytic leukemia. This chain is built from TRBV30 and TRBJ1-4, with the D gene uncertain. Sequenced material: PBMCs, taken after 36 months of ibrutinib treatment. The CDR3 sequence is CAWSVRVEKLFF. The nucleotides read TGTGCCTGGAGTGTACGAGTTGAAAAACTGTTTTTT. Beyond the CDR3, the reference TRBV30 and TRBJ1-4 genes provide the residues; the full variable domain reads: SQTIHQWPATLVQPVGSPLSLECTVEGTSNPNLYWYRQAAGRGLQLLFYSVGIGQISSEVPQNLSASRPQDRQFILSSKKLLLSDSGFYLCAWSVRVEKLFFGSGTQLSVL.